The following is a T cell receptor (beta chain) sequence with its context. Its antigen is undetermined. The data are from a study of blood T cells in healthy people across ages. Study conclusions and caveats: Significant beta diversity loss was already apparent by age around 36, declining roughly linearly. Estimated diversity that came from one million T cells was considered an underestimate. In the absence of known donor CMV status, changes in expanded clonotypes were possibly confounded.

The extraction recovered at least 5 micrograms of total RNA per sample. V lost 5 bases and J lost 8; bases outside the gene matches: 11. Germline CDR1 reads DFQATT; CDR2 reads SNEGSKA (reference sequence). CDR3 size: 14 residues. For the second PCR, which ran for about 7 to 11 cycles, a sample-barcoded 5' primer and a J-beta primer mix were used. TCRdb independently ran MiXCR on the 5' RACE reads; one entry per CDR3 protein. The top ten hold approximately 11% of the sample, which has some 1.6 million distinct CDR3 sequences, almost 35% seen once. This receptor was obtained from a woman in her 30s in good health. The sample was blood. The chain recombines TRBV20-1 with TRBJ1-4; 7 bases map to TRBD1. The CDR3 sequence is CSASMGQLGEKLFF. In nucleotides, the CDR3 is TGCAGTGCTTCCATGGGACAGCTTGGGGAAAAACTGTTTTTT.